Shown below are 29 T cell receptor beta chains from a single sample sequenced in a study of T cell repertoires in cytomegalovirus infection (dated by TCRdb to 2018 to 2020). Sequenced on an Illumina HiSeq 1500. TCRdb reprocessed the public reads (quality trimming at Q25 with fastp, clone calling with MiXCR) and kept in-frame beta chains. Merged by CDR3 protein, the rows form single entries marked with the most common genes and DNA. This sample has 69,000 or so distinct CDR3 sequences in its table, and more than 25% of those were observed once. Just under 60% of the sample goes to the ten largest clones. These TCRs are of unknown antigen specificity. In light of the paper, this sample's treatment or condition label describes: in vitro stimulation with specific CMV peptide epitopes to enrich CMV-specific T cells. Here the sequenced sample was CD8+ T cells from cultured PBMCs, taken from culture after CMV antigen stimulation. The origin of the receptors is a human donor in good health (CMV status not recorded). Some clones in this sample may be carry-over from other donors' samples.

The chain joins TRBV6-8 to TRBJ2-7; 7 nucleotides align to TRBD2. J gave up 3 bases and V 2 bases, and 10 bases lay outside the gene matches. In germline, CDR1 is MNHGY, CDR2 SAAAGT. The length of the CDR3 is 16 residues. CDR3 sequence reads: CASSYPGREGCYEQYF. CDR3 nucleotide sequence: TGTGCCAGCAGTTACCCGGGAAGGGAGGGCTGCTACGAGCAGTACTTC.

The rearrangement links TRBV19 to TRBJ1-1; no firm D call. The germline gives CDR1 LNHDA, CDR2 SQIVND (reference sequence). The CDR3 covers 11 residues. The CDR3 is CASDQNTEAFF. The DNA for the CDR3 is TGTGCTTCCGATCAGAACACTGAAGCTTTCTTT. The full variable domain, its missing parts supplied by reference TRBV19 and TRBJ1-1, is DGGITQSPKYLFRKEGQNVTLSCEQNLNHDAMYWYRQDPGQGLRLIYYSQIVNDFQKGDIAEGYSVSREKKESFPLTVTSAQKNPTAFYLCASDQNTEAFFGQGTRLTVV.

By share of the sample, this clonotype is medium-sized. Here the CDR3 reads CASRLQGWNTEAFF. The CDR3 DNA sequence: TGTGCCAGCAGACTTCAGGGGTGGAACACTGAAGCTTTCTTT. The chain recombines TRBV28 with TRBJ1-1; D possibly corresponds to TRBD1 (6 bases). The ends were cut back, 6 bases at V and 1 base at J, with 12 bases in the middle. The CDR3 consists of 14 residues. Germline CDR1 reads MDHEN; CDR2 reads SYDVKM.

At least ten counts were recorded for this clonotype. This sequence joins TRBV12-3 or TRBV12-4 and TRBJ1-1; possible D gene TRBD1, 5 bases. The V and J ends lost 6 bases and 4 bases respectively, with 24 bases between them. CDR3 size: 17 residues. The DNA of the CDR3 is TGTGCCAGCAGCCTTCAGGTTTCCAGGGACCCTCCCACTGAAGCTTTCTTT. This translates into CASSLQVSRDPPTEAFF.

This clonotype has at least ten counts. The V call is TRBV7-9, the J call TRBJ2-7; the D is unclear. The V gene's germline CDR1 is SEHNR and CDR2 FQNEAQ (reference sequence). Trimming removed 1 base from V and 0 bases from J, with 10 bases in between. There are 15 residues in the CDR3. CDR3 loop: CASSLGTAISYEQYF. CDR3 coding DNA: TGTGCCAGCAGCTTAGGCACAGCCATCTCCTACGAGCAGTACTTC.

Only a few counts were recorded for this clonotype. This chain links TRBV6-9 with TRBJ2-7, with no clear D. Trimming removed 6 bases from V and 2 bases from J, with 20 bases in between. Germline CDR1 is MNHGY and CDR2 is SVAAGI. CDR3 length equals 16 residues. The CDR3 nucleotides are TGTGCCAGCAGCCCTTACCGGGCCTATTATCCCTACGAGCAGTACTTC. This translates into CASSPYRAYYPYEQYF.

This clonotype occurred many times. This rearrangement joins TRBV7-9 to TRBJ2-7; D remains unclear. Germline CDR1 is SEHNR and CDR2 is FQNEAQ (reference sequence). Trimming took 1 base from V and 4 from J, leaving 11 bases between them. There are 14 residues in the CDR3. The CDR3 loop reads CASSLVSQEYEQYF. In DNA, the CDR3 is TGTGCCAGCAGCTTAGTCTCGCAGGAGTACGAGCAGTACTTC.

This clonotype appeared a few times. The chain recombines TRBV6-2 or TRBV6-3 with TRBJ1-1; D remains ambiguous. The CDR3 contains 14 residues. V lost 0 bases to trimming and J lost 1 base, with 6 bases between them. Germline CDR1 MNHEY, CDR2 SVGEGT. The CDR3 DNA is TGTGCCAGCAGTTACTCGATGAGGAACACTGAAGCTTTCTTT. It codes for CASSYSMRNTEAFF.

This clonotype was seen only a few times. The chain is built from TRBV20-1 and TRBJ2-5, with D tentatively TRBD2 (6 bases). The CDR3 loop spans 15 amino acids. V shed 0 bases and J shed 4 bases, with 15 bases lying between them. Germline V gene lookup returns CDR1 DFQATT and CDR2 SNEGSKA (reference sequence). In nucleotides, the CDR3 is TGCAGTGCTAGAGATTTAGAGGGACTTACAGAGACCCAGTACTTC. Its translation is CSARDLEGLTETQYF.

In this sample, this clonotype turned up a few times. CDR3 region: CASSSKTSDTQYF. In DNA form, the CDR3 reads TGCGCCAGCAGCTCTAAGACGAGCGATACGCAGTATTTT. The rearrangement links TRBV5-1 to TRBJ2-3; D is unclear. Looked up from germline, CDR1 is SGHRS and CDR2 is YFSETQ. Trimming stripped 3 bases from V and 6 bases from J, with 11 bases between. The CDR3 length is 13 residues.

This clonotype was recorded at least ten times. The rearrangement uses TRBV5-1 and TRBJ2-1; TRBD1 agrees at 7 bases. The germline CDR1 and CDR2 sequences are SGHRS and YFSETQ. J was trimmed by 3 bases and V by 2 bases; bases with no gene match: 17. The CDR3 has 19 residues. CDR3 DNA: TGCGCCAGCAGCTTTAAGGGACAGTCCTTCTCAAACTACTACAATGAGCAGTTCTTC. This sequence encodes CASSFKGQSFSNYYNEQFF. The full variable domain, with the rest looked up from reference TRBV5-1 and TRBJ2-1, is KAGVTQTPRYLIKTRGQQVTLSCSPISGHRSVSWYQQTPGQGLQFLFEYFSETQRNKGNFPGRFSGRQFSNSRSEMNVSTLELGDSALYLCASSFKGQSFSNYYNEQFFGPGTRLTVL.

This clonotype was detected many times. The rearrangement joins TRBV5-6 to TRBJ2-7; 9 bases align to TRBD2. V shed 4 bases and J 4 bases; nucleotides not matched to a gene: 9. The CDR3 runs 15 residues. Germline CDR1 SGHDT, CDR2 YYEEEE. This CDR3 is CASSPGTSWGYEQYF. The CDR3 nucleotides read TGTGCCAGCAGCCCGGGGACTAGCTGGGGGTACGAGCAGTACTTC.

The chain carries TRBV5-6 and TRBJ1-1; TRBD1 matches at 7 bases. This CDR3 region has 14 residues. The germline gives CDR1 SGHDT, CDR2 YYEEEE. V dropped 0 bases and J dropped 4; count of bases not matched to a gene: 3. The CDR3 spells CASSLAGGPTEAFF. Here the CDR3 DNA reads TGTGCCAGCAGCTTGGCAGGGGGGCCCACTGAAGCTTTCTTT.

The chain recombines TRBV23-1 with TRBJ2-3; 10 positions agree with TRBD2. TRBV23-1 has ORF status, its function being uncertain. J gave up 2 bases and V 3 bases, and 5 bases lay outside the gene matches. There are 16 residues in the CDR3. CDR3 sequence reads: CASSHVGLAATDTQYF. For the CDR3, the DNA is TGCGCCAGCAGTCATGTTGGACTAGCGGCCACAGATACGCAGTATTTT.

This clonotype was observed a handful of times. Its ends do not fully match the called genes, so a read error is possible. The chain has TRBV7-7 and TRBJ2-1; D is possibly TRBD2 (6 bases). The CDR3 is 15 residues long. Germline-derived CDR1 and CDR2 are SSHAT and FNYEAQ (reference sequence). CDR3 protein: CASSMRDGAYNEQFF. CDR3 in DNA: TGTGCTAGCAGCATGCGGGACGGCGCCTACAATGAGCAGTTCTTC.

This clonotype has only a few counts. The V call is TRBV5-4, the J call TRBJ1-1; 8 bases are a match to TRBD1. Germline V CDR1 and CDR2: SGHNT, YYREEE (reference sequence). J was trimmed by 2 bases and V by 0 bases; bases with no gene match: 3. This CDR3 spans 15 amino acids. The CDR3 DNA reads TGTGCCAGCAGCTTGGCGACAGGGGTAAACACTGAAGCTTTCTTT. This sequence encodes CASSLATGVNTEAFF.

The rearrangement joins TRBV9 to TRBJ2-5; TRBD2 matches at 15 bases. This CDR3 spans 18 amino acids. V dropped 0 bases and J dropped 2; count of bases not matched to a gene: 5. Germline V lookup: CDR1 SGDLS, CDR2 YYNGEE. CDR3 region: CASSVAGLAGGRQETQYF. CDR3 DNA: TGTGCCAGCAGCGTAGCGGGACTAGCGGGGGGTAGACAAGAGACCCAGTACTTC.

This chain joins TRBV7-6 and TRBJ2-1, with TRBD1 matching 7 bases. Germline V gene sequence: CDR1 SGHVS, CDR2 FNYEAQ. V gave up 3 bases and J gave up 6 bases; unmatched junction bases: 11. The CDR3 spans 16 residues. CDR3 sequence reads: CASSFPKGALGNEQFF. The DNA of the CDR3 is TGTGCCAGCAGCTTCCCCAAGGGGGCCCTGGGCAATGAGCAGTTCTTC.

The CDR3 loop reads CASSLDHSYEQYF. The CDR3 DNA is TGTGCCAGCAGTTTGGACCACTCCTACGAGCAGTACTTC. The chain combines TRBV27 with TRBJ2-7; D uncertain. The germline V and J ends were trimmed by 3 bases and 0 bases, with 6 bases remaining between them. Germline CDR1 MNHEY, CDR2 SMNVEV (reference sequence). The CDR3 has 13 residues.

This clonotype turned up a few times. The chain's CDR3 is CASSDPGVPRYGYTF. CDR3 DNA: TGTGCCAGCAGTGACCCTGGGGTCCCGCGCTATGGCTACACCTTC. The V gene is TRBV12-3 or TRBV12-4, the J gene TRBJ1-2; D gene uncertain. V lost 5 bases and J lost 4, with 17 bases in between. The CDR3 extends over 15 amino acids.

This clonotype has more than one count but fewer than ten. A much larger clone lies a single base off, so this may be a read error. The chain employs TRBV7-9 and TRBJ1-3; 8 bases fit TRBD1. The CDR3 length is 15 residues. The germline V gene encodes CDR1 SEHNR and CDR2 FQNEAQ (reference sequence). V lost 0 bases and J lost 2; bases outside the gene matches: 0. CDR3 bases: TGTGCCAGCAGCTTAGCACAGGGGGCTGGAAACACCATATATTTT. Residues: CASSLAQGAGNTIYF.

This clonotype was counted ten times or more. The J gene is TRBJ1-1, the V gene TRBV4-1, with D maybe TRBD1 (5 bases). The germline V gene encodes CDR1 MGHRA and CDR2 YSYEKL. The V and J ends lost 2 bases and 8 bases respectively, with 15 bases between them. The CDR3 is 14 amino acids. CDR3 coding DNA: TGCGCCAGCAGCCAACAGAGGGACCGTGGGGAAGCTTTCTTT. It translates to CASSQQRDRGEAFF.

This clonotype was detected a few times. The rearrangement uses TRBV11-2 and TRBJ2-7; maybe TRBD2 (5 bases). The V gene's germline CDR1 is SGHAT and CDR2 FQNNGV. This CDR3 has 14 amino acids. Trimming removed 5 bases from V and 3 bases from J, with 14 bases in between. CDR3 sequence reads: CASSPPARDYEQYF. As DNA, the CDR3 is TGTGCCAGCAGCCCTCCGGCCCGGGACTACGAGCAGTACTTC.

This clonotype was picked up a small number of times. This chain connects TRBV30 to TRBJ1-5; perhaps TRBD1 as D (6 bases). With 4 bases removed from V and 7 bases from J, the gap between germline ends came to 17 bases. The CDR3 extends over 14 amino acids. Germline V gene sequence: CDR1 GTSNPN, CDR2 SVGIG (reference sequence). The CDR3 region is CAWTHGGAGQPQHF. The CDR3 nucleotides are TGTGCCTGGACCCATGGGGGGGCCGGGCAGCCCCAGCATTTT.

This clonotype was counted ten times or more. V usage is TRBV6-2 or TRBV6-3 and J usage is TRBJ2-7; 8 bases fit TRBD2. CDR3 length equals 15 residues. The junction had 5 bases not matched to a gene; V was cut back by 0 bases and J by 4 bases. In germline, CDR1 is MNHEY, CDR2 SVGEGT. The chain's CDR3 is CASSYSAGEGYEQYF. CDR3 DNA: TGTGCCAGCAGTTACTCAGCGGGAGAGGGATACGAGCAGTACTTC.

The chain recombines TRBV7-6 with TRBJ1-6; no firm D call. The germline V gene has CDR1 SGHVS and CDR2 FNYEAQ. Trimming took off 1 base at V and 10 bases at J, with 14 bases between the two ends. The length of the CDR3 is 15 residues. CDR3 DNA sequence: TGTGCCAGCAGCTTAGTTGGCGGTGGCGGGTCACCCCTCCACTTT. It yields the protein CASSLVGGGGSPLHF.

V usage is TRBV11-2 and J usage is TRBJ2-5, with D unresolved. V was trimmed by 2 bases and J by 1 base, leaving 11 bases between them. Germline-derived CDR1 and CDR2 are SGHAT and FQNNGV. The CDR3 covers 15 residues. CDR3 nucleotide sequence: TGTGCCAGCAGCTTAAGCCGTACCTTCCAAGAGACCCAGTACTTC. Its translation: CASSLSRTFQETQYF.

This clonotype was found a few times. The chain joins TRBV4-2 to TRBJ2-2; D remains ambiguous. The CDR3 has 14 amino acids. Germline-derived CDR1 and CDR2 are LGHNA and YNFKEQ. The germline V and J ends were trimmed by 2 bases and 0 bases, with 4 bases remaining between them. The CDR3 nucleotides read TGTGCCAGCAGCCAACAGACGAACACCGGGGAGCTGTTTTTT. This codes for CASSQQTNTGELFF.

The rearrangement uses TRBV29-1 and TRBJ2-2; 12 bases are a match to TRBD2. The CDR3 is made up of 17 amino acids. Germline values: CDR1 SQVTM, CDR2 ANQGSEA. V shed 8 bases and J 8 bases; nucleotides not matched to a gene: 18. CDR3 residues: CSSETSGRVGWSGELFF. CDR3 DNA sequence: TGCAGCTCGGAGACTAGCGGGAGAGTGGGTTGGTCGGGGGAGCTGTTTTTT.